This T cell receptor (beta chain) was retrieved from a study of blood T cell repertoires in COVID-19. On the study more broadly: The study drew acute and convalescent COVID-19 samples from the United States, Italy and Spain. T cells, B-cell-depleted T cells, or PBMCs provided the cDNA or gDNA that served as material.

Source study methods: Reference gene primer amplification in the assay estimated nucleated cell counts. Repertoires were generated with immunoSEQ multiplex PCR, while TCRdb's copy carries only in-frame clones and drops some. V, J and clone size are those of that table, while D and trimming were read from the DNA. The sample has approximately 100,000 clones, around 80% seen once. The CDR3 has 16 amino acids. Losses at the gene ends were 0 bases for V and 8 bases for J; bases not matched to a gene: 3. The germline V gene has CDR1 LGHNT and CDR2 FRNRAP. This chain joins TRBV12-5 and TRBJ2-1; TRBD2 agrees at 14 bases. The clonotype was recovered from a man between 65 and 85 years old with acute or convalescent COVID-19. The source material was peripheral blood. CDR3 bases: TGTGCTAGTGGTTTGGTATTGGGACTAGCGGGAGATGAGCAGTTCTTC. Its translation is CASGLVLGLAGDEQFF. The variable domain in full, with the rest retrieved from reference TRBV12-5 and TRBJ2-1, is DARVTQTPRHKVTEMGQEVTMRCQPILGHNTVFWYRQTMMQGLELLAYFRNRAPLDDSGMPKDRFSAEMPDATLATLKIQPSEPRDSAVYFCASGLVLGLAGDEQFFGPGTRLTVL.